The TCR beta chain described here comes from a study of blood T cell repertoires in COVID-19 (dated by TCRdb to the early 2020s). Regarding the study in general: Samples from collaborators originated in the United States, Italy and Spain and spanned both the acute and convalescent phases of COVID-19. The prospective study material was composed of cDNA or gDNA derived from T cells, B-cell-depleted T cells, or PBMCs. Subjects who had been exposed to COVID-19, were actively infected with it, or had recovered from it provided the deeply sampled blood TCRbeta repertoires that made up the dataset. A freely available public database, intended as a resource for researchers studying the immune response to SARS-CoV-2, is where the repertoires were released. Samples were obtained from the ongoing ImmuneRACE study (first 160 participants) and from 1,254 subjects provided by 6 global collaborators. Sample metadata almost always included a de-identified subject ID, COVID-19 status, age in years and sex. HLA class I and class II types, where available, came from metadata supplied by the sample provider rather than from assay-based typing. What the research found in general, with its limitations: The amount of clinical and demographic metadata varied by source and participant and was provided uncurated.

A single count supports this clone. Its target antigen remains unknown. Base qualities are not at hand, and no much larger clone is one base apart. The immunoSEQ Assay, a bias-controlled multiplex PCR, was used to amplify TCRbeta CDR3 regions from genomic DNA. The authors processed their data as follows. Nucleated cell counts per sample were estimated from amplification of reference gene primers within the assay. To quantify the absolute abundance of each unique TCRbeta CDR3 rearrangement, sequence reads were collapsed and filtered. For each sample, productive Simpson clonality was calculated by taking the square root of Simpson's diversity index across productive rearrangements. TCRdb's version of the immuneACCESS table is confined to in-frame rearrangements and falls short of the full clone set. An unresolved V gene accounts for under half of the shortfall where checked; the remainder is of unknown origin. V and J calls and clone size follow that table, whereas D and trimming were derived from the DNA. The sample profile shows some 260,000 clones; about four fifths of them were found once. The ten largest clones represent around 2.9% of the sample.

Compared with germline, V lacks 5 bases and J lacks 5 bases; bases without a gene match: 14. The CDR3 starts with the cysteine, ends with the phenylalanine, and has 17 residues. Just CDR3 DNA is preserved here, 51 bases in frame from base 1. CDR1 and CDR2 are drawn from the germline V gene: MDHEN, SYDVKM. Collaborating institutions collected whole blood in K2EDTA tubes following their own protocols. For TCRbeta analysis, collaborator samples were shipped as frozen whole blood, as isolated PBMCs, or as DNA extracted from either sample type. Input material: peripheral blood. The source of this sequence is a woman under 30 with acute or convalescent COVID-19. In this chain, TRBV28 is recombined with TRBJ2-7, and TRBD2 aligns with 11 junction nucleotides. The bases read TGTGCCAGCAGTCCCGCTAGCGGGAGGCCCCCTTCGGACGAGCAGTACTTC. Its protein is CASSPASGRPPSDEQYF.